This TCR beta chain was recovered during a study of PD-1 blockade in classical Hodgkin lymphoma. In the study overall: Nivolumab 3 mg/kg was given intravenously every 2 weeks. Whole-study results and caveats: Undefined causes, possibly disease activity or prior therapy, underlie the repertoire differences. Reported findings placed baseline TCR diversity lower in newly diagnosed patients (compared with healthy donors).

Only in-frame clones appear in the TCRdb table, and some are missing; sequencing was by immunoSEQ multiplex PCR. The table includes roughly 10,000 clones, 70% to 80% detected once. In regard to this clone: Antigen specificity is unknown.

Following autologous stem cell transplantation, relapse occurred in every patient, and exposure to brentuximab vedotin varied. Negative selection with magnetic separation was used to purify CD4+ T cells from thawed PBMCs. Sequenced material: CD4+ T cells from blood, taken at baseline. The clonotype comes from a human donor with classical Hodgkin lymphoma.

CDR3: CASSPGRMVNTGELFF. The DNA for the CDR3 is TGTGCCAGCAGCCCCGGTCGCATGGTAAACACCGGGGAGCTGTTTTTT. The V gene is TRBV7-7, the J gene TRBJ2-2, with D hard to call. CDR1 SSHAT and CDR2 FNYEAQ come from the germline V gene (reference sequence). Trimming removed 5 bases at V and 2 bases at J, with 15 bases between. This CDR3 has 16 residues. Using reference TRBV7-7 and TRBJ2-2 for the parts outside the CDR3, the full variable domain is GAGVSQSPRYKVTKRGQDVTLRCDPISSHATLYWYQQALGQGPEFLTYFNYEAQPDKSGLPSDRFSAERPEGSISTLTIQRTEQRDSAMYRCASSPGRMVNTGELFFGEGSRLTVL.